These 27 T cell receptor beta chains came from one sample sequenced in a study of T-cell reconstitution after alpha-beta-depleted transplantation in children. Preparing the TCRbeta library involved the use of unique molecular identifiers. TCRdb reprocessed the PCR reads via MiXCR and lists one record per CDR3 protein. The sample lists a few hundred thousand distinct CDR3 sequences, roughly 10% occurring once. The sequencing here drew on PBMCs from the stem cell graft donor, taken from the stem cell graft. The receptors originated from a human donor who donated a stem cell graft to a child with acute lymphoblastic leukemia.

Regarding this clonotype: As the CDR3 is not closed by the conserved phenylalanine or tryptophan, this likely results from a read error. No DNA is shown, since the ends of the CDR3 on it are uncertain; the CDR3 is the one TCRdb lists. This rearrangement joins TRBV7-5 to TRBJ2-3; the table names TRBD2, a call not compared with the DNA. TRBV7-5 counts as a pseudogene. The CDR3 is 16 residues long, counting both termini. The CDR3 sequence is CISVPEALYRLAGGLR.

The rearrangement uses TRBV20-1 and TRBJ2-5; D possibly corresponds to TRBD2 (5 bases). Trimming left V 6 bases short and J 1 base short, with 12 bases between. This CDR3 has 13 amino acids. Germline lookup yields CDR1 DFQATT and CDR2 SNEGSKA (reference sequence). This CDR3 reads CSANDYSQETQYF. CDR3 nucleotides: TGCAGTGCCAACGACTATTCCCAAGAGACCCAGTACTTC.

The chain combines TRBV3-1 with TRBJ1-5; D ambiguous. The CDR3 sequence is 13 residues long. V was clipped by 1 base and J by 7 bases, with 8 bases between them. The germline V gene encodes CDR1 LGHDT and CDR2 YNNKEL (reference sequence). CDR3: CASSQGLVQPQHF. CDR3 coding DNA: TGTGCCAGCAGCCAAGGTTTAGTCCAGCCCCAGCATTTT.

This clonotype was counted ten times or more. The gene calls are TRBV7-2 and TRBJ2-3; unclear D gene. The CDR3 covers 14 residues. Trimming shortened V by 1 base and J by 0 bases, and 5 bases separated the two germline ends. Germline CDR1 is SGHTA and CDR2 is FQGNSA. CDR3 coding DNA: TGTGCCAGCAGCTTAGGTCCTAGCACAGATACGCAGTATTTT. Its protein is CASSLGPSTDTQYF.

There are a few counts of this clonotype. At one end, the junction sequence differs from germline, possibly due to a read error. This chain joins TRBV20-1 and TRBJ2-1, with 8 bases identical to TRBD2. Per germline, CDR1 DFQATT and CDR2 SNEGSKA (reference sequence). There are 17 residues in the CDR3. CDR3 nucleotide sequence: TGCTGTGCTAGAGATTGGTTCGGGGGGGAAACAAAGAATGAGCAGTTCTTC. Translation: CCARDWFGGETKNEQFF.

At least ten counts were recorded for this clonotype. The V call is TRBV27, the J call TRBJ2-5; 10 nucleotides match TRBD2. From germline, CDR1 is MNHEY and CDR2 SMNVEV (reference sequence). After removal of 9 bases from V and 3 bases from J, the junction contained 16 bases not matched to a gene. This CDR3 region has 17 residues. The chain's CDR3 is CARPTTGRTSGEETQYF. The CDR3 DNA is TGTGCCAGACCGACTACCGGTAGAACTAGCGGGGAAGAGACCCAGTACTTC.

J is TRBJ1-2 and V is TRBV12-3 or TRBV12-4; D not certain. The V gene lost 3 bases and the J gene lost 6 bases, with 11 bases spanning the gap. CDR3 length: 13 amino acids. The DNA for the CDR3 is TGTGCCAGCAGTTTGTCGGGAAAGGATGGCTACACCTTC. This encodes CASSLSGKDGYTF.

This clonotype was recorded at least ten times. The CDR3, as DNA: TGTGCCAGCAACCCGGGACTAGCGACAGATACGCAGTATTTT. It specifies CASNPGLATDTQYF. The chain has TRBV7-2 and TRBJ2-3, with 10 bases matching TRBD2. The CDR3 runs 14 residues. Germline loops: CDR1 SGHTA, CDR2 FQGNSA. The V gene end was trimmed by 7 bases and the J gene end by 3 bases; junction bases not matched to a gene: 4.

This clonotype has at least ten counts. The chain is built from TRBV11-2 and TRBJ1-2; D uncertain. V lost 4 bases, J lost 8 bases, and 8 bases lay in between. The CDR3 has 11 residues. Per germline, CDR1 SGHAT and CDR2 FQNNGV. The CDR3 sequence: CASSSRYGYTF. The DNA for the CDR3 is TGTGCCAGCAGCTCAAGATACGGCTACACCTTC.

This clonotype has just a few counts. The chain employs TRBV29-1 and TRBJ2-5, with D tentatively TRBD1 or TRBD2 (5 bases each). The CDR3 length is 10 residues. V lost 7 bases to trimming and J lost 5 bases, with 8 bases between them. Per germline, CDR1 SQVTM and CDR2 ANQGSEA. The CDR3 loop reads CSAGAETQYF. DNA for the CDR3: TGCAGCGCCGGGGCCGAGACCCAGTACTTC.

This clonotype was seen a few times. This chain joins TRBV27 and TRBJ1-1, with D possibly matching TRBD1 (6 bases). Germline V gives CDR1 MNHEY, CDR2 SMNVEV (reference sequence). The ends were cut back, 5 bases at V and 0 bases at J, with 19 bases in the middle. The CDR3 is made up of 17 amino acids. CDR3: CASSTGWARGMNTEAFF. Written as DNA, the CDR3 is TGTGCCAGCAGTACAGGGTGGGCGCGCGGAATGAACACTGAAGCTTTCTTT.

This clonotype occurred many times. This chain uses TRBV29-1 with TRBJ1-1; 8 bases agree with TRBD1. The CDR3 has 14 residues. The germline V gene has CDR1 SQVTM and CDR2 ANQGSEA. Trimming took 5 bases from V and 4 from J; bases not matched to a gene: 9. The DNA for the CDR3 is TGCAGCGTTCCGAACAGGGGGTTGAGCACTGAAGCTTTCTTT. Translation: CSVPNRGLSTEAFF.

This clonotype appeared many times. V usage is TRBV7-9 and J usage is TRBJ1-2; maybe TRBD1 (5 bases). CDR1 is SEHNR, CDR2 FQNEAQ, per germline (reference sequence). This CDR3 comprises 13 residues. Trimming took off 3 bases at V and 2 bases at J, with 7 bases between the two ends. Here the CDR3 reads CASSFDSNYGYTF. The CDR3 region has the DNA TGTGCCAGCAGCTTCGACAGCAACTATGGCTACACCTTC.

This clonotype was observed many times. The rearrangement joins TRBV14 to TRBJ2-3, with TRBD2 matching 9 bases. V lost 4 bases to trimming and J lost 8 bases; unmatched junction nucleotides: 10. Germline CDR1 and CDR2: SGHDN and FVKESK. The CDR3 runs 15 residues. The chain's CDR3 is CASSPLAGGLGTQYF. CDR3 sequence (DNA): TGTGCCAGCAGCCCCTTGGCGGGGGGGCTTGGTACGCAGTATTTT.

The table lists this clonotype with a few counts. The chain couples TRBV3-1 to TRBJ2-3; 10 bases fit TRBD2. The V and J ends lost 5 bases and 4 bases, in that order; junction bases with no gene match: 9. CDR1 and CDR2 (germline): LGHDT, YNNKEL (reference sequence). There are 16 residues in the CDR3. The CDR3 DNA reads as TGTGCCAGCAGCGGAAGTAGCGGGGGGTTTTCAGATACGCAGTATTTT. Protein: CASSGSSGGFSDTQYF.

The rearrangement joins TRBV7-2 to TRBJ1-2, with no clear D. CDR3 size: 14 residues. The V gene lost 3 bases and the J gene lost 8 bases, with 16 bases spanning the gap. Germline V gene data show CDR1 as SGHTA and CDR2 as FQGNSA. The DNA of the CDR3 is TGTGCCAGCAGCTTTGTCGGGGAGAATTGGGGCTACACCTTC. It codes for CASSFVGENWGYTF. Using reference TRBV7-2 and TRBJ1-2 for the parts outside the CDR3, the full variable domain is GAGVSQSPSNKVTEKGKDVELRCDPISGHTALYWYRQSLGQGLEFLIYFQGNSAPDKSGLPSDRFSAERTGGSVSTLTIQRTQQEDSAVYLCASSFVGENWGYTFGSGTRLTVV.

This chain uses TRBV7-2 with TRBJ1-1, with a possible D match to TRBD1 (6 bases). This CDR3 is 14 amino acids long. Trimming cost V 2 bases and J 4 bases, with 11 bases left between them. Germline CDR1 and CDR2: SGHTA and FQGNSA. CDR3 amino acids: CASSLWGQGTEAFF. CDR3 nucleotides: TGTGCCAGCAGCTTATGGGGGCAAGGCACTGAAGCTTTCTTT.

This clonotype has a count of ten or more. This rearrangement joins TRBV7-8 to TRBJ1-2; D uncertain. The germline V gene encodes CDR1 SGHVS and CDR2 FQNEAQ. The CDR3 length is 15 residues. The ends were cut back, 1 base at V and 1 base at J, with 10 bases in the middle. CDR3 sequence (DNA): TGTGCCAGCAGCTTAGGGCGGCGAGATAACTATGGCTACACCTTC. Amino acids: CASSLGRRDNYGYTF.

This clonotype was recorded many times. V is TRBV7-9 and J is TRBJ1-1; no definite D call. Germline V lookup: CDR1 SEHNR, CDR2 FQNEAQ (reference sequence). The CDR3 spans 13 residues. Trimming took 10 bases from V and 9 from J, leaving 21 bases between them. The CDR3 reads CAIRSALDFKAFF. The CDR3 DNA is TGTGCCATCCGGTCGGCCCTTGATTTTAAAGCTTTCTTT.

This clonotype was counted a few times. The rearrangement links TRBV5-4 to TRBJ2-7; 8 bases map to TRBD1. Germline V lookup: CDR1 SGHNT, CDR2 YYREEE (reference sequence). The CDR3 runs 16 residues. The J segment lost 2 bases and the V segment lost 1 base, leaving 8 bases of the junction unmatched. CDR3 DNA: TGTGCCAGCAGCTTGAAACTGGGACAGGTAACCTACGAGCAGTACTTC. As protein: CASSLKLGQVTYEQYF. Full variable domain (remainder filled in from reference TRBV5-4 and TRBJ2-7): ETGVTQSPTHLIKTRGQQVTLRCSSQSGHNTVSWYQQALGQGPQFIFQYYREEENGRGNFPPRFSGLQFPNYSSELNVNALELDDSALYLCASSLKLGQVTYEQYFGPGTRLTVT.

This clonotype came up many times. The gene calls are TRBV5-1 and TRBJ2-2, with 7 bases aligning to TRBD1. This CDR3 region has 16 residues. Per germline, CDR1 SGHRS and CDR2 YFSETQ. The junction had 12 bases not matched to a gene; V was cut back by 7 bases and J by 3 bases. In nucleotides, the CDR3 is TGCGCCAGCTACTATTCTGGGACAGTGGACACCGGGGAGCTGTTTTTT. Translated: CASYYSGTVDTGELFF.

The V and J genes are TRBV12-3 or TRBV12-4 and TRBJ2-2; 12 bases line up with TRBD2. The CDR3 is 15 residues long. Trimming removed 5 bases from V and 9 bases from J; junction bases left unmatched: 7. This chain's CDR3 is CASSPSGGAPRELFF. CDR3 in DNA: TGTGCCAGCAGTCCTAGCGGGGGGGCCCCCCGGGAGCTGTTTTTT.

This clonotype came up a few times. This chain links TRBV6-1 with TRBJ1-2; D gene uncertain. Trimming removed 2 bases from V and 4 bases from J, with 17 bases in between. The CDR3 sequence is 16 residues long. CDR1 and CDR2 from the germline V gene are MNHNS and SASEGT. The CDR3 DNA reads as TGTGCCAGCAGTGAAAATTTTGATACTACACTCTATGGCTACACCTTC. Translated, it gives CASSENFDTTLYGYTF.

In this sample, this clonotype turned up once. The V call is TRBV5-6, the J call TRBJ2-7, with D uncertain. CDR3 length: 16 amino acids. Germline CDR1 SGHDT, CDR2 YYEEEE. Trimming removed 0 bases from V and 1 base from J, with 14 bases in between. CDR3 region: CASSLVSVDASYEQYF. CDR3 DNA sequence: TGTGCCAGCAGCTTGGTTTCCGTAGACGCGTCCTACGAGCAGTACTTC.

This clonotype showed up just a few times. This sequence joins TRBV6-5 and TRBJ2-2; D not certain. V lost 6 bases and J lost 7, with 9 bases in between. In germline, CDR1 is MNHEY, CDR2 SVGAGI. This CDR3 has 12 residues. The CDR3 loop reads CASSSLHGELFF. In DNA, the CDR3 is TGTGCCAGCAGCTCCCTACACGGGGAGCTGTTTTTT.

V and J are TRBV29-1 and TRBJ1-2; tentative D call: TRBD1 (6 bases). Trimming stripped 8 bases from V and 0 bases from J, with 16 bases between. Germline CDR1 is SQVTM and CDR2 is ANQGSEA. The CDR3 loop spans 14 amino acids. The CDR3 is CSTGVAGANYGYTF. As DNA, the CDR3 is TGCAGCACCGGAGTGGCAGGGGCTAACTATGGCTACACCTTC.

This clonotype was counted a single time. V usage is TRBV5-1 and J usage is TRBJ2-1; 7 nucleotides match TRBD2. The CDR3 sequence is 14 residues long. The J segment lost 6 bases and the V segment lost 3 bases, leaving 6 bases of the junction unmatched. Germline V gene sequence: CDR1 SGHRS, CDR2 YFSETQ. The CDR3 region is CASSYGGTGNEQFF. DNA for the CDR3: TGCGCCAGCAGCTACGGGGGGACGGGCAATGAGCAGTTCTTC.